A selection of T cell receptor beta chains follows, all from one sample in a study of shared clonotypes between healthy human individuals. TCRdb keeps only in-frame clones here, not all; method: immunoSEQ multiplex PCR. The sample shows approximately 2.4 million clones, 90% to 97% of them seen only once. Sequencing input: naive CD4+ T cells sorted from blood. The receptors shown here come from a man younger than 35 in good health. The CDR3 runs from the conserved cysteine through the conserved F or W. Fields, in order: D gene, V gene, CDR3 length, clone size, J gene, CDR3 DNA, CDR3 protein. D genes are given only for firm matches. Not every row has a clone size; where given, it reads once, few, many or a size class.

D gene: TRBD1
V gene: TRBV28
CDR3 length: 16
clone size: once
J gene: TRBJ1-1
CDR3 DNA: TGTGCCAGCATGGACACCGGGACAGGGGTTTACACTGAAGCTTTCTTT
CDR3 protein: CASMDTGTGVYTEAFF

D gene: .
V gene: TRBV15
CDR3 length: 17
clone size: .
J gene: TRBJ2-5
CDR3 DNA: TGTGCCACCAGCCTCAGCTTGGGGGCAGACTGGGGTGGGACCCAGTACTTC
CDR3 protein: CATSLSLGADWGGTQYF

D gene: TRBD2
V gene: TRBV5-1
CDR3 length: 15
clone size: .
J gene: TRBJ2-5
CDR3 DNA: TGCGCCAGCAGCCGAACAGATAGCGGGAAAGAGACCCAGTACTTC
CDR3 protein: CASSRTDSGKETQYF

D gene: .
V gene: TRBV6-5
CDR3 length: 15
clone size: once
J gene: TRBJ1-5
CDR3 DNA: TGTGCCAGCAGTTTCATCCGGGACGGAAATCAGCCCCAGCATTTT
CDR3 protein: CASSFIRDGNQPQHF

D gene: .
V gene: TRBV15
CDR3 length: 15
clone size: .
J gene: TRBJ2-3
CDR3 DNA: TGTGCCACCAGCAGAGATACGAGCGATGCAGATACGCAGTATTTT
CDR3 protein: CATSRDTSDADTQYF

D gene: .
V gene: TRBV18
CDR3 length: 13
clone size: .
J gene: TRBJ1-5
CDR3 DNA: TGTGCCAGCTCACCGAACACGGATCAGCCCCAGCATTTT
CDR3 protein: CASSPNTDQPQHF

D gene: .
V gene: TRBV5-1
CDR3 length: 13
clone size: few
J gene: TRBJ1-6
CDR3 DNA: TGCGCCAGCAGCTTGACGGGTTATTCACCCCTCCACTTT
CDR3 protein: CASSLTGYSPLHF

D gene: .
V gene: TRBV10-3
CDR3 length: 19
clone size: .
J gene: TRBJ1-5
CDR3 DNA: TGTGCCATCAGTCCCCCAGGACAAGGCGAGACGTATAGCAATCAGCCCCAGCATTTT
CDR3 protein: CAISPPGQGETYSNQPQHF

D gene: .
V gene: TRBV5-4
CDR3 length: 13
clone size: .
J gene: TRBJ2-3
CDR3 DNA: TGTGCCAGCAGCTTCCTTAGCACAGATACGCAGTATTTT
CDR3 protein: CASSFLSTDTQYF

D gene: .
V gene: TRBV2
CDR3 length: 11
clone size: .
J gene: TRBJ1-6
CDR3 DNA: TGTGCCAGCGGGGCGGGTTCACCCCTCCACTTT
CDR3 protein: CASGAGSPLHF

D gene: .
V gene: TRBV6-1
CDR3 length: 14
clone size: .
J gene: TRBJ1-1
CDR3 DNA: TGTGCCAGCAGTGAAGGTCGAGTGAACACTGAAGCTTTCTTT
CDR3 protein: CASSEGRVNTEAFF

D gene: TRBD2
V gene: TRBV5-6
CDR3 length: 17
clone size: .
J gene: TRBJ2-7
CDR3 DNA: TGTGCCAGCAGCGGGGGACTAGCGGGATTCCTTGCCTACGAGCAGTACTTC
CDR3 protein: CASSGGLAGFLAYEQYF

D gene: .
V gene: TRBV6-5
CDR3 length: 14
clone size: once
J gene: TRBJ2-7
CDR3 DNA: TGTGCCACTGGTCAAGCAGTAAGGGTGTACGAGCAGTACTTC
CDR3 protein: CATGQAVRVYEQYF

D gene: .
V gene: TRBV5-3
CDR3 length: 15
clone size: .
J gene: TRBJ1-1
CDR3 DNA: TGTGCCAGAAGCTTGTCCCTAGACATCAACACTGAAGCTTTCTTT
CDR3 protein: CARSLSLDINTEAFF

D gene: .
V gene: TRBV5-1
CDR3 length: 16
clone size: .
J gene: TRBJ2-2
CDR3 DNA: TGCGCCAGCAGTTCTCCAGGGGGGGCGAACACCGGGGAGCTGTTTTTT
CDR3 protein: CASSSPGGANTGELFF

D gene: TRBD1
V gene: TRBV18
CDR3 length: 19
clone size: once
J gene: TRBJ2-7
CDR3 DNA: TGTGCCAGCTCACCATGGGGACAGGGCGTTGGTGGTAGCTCCTACGAGCAGTACTTC
CDR3 protein: CASSPWGQGVGGSSYEQYF

D gene: .
V gene: TRBV28
CDR3 length: 18
clone size: .
J gene: TRBJ1-4
CDR3 DNA: TGTGCCAGCAGTCCTTTTAGACTGGCTATCCGAGTCGGTGAAAAACTGTTTTTT
CDR3 protein: CASSPFRLAIRVGEKLFF

D gene: .
V gene: TRBV11-2
CDR3 length: 14
clone size: .
J gene: TRBJ2-3
CDR3 DNA: TGTGCCAGCAGCTTAGGGGGCGCTAGCGATACGCAGTATTTT
CDR3 protein: CASSLGGASDTQYF

D gene: .
V gene: TRBV4-1
CDR3 length: 14
clone size: .
J gene: TRBJ1-2
CDR3 DNA: TGCGCCAGCAGCCAAGTAAGGGACCAGGATGGCTACACCTTC
CDR3 protein: CASSQVRDQDGYTF

D gene: TRBD2
V gene: TRBV7-8
CDR3 length: 17
clone size: .
J gene: TRBJ2-7
CDR3 DNA: TGTGCCAGCAGCTTACGTAACAAGGAGGGAGGGTCCTACGAGCAGTACTTC
CDR3 protein: CASSLRNKEGGSYEQYF

D gene: .
V gene: TRBV7-9
CDR3 length: 16
clone size: .
J gene: TRBJ1-5
CDR3 DNA: TGTGCCAGCAGCTTCGGGGGGAAGGGACGGAATCAGCCCCAGCATTTT
CDR3 protein: CASSFGGKGRNQPQHF

D gene: .
V gene: TRBV5-1
CDR3 length: 12
clone size: .
J gene: TRBJ2-5
CDR3 DNA: TGCGCCAGCAGCCCCGCCGGGGAGACCCAGTACTTC
CDR3 protein: CASSPAGETQYF

D gene: .
V gene: TRBV2
CDR3 length: 14
clone size: .
J gene: TRBJ1-1
CDR3 DNA: TGTGCCAGCAGTGGGTCGGTAATGAACACTGAAGCTTTCTTT
CDR3 protein: CASSGSVMNTEAFF

D gene: TRBD2
V gene: TRBV2
CDR3 length: 15
clone size: .
J gene: TRBJ2-3
CDR3 DNA: TGTGCCAGCAGAACTAGCGGGGGAAGCACAGATACGCAGTATTTT
CDR3 protein: CASRTSGGSTDTQYF

D gene: .
V gene: TRBV10-3
CDR3 length: 16
clone size: .
J gene: TRBJ2-6
CDR3 DNA: TGTGCCATCAGTGACAGGGGACTGCCTGGGGCCAACGTCCTGACTTTC
CDR3 protein: CAISDRGLPGANVLTF

D gene: .
V gene: TRBV19
CDR3 length: 13
clone size: .
J gene: TRBJ1-1
CDR3 DNA: TGTGCCAGTAGTACAACCAAGAACACTGAAGCTTTCTTT
CDR3 protein: CASSTTKNTEAFF

D gene: TRBD1
V gene: TRBV28
CDR3 length: 17
clone size: .
J gene: TRBJ1-1
CDR3 DNA: TGTGCCAGCAGTCCCGCCGGGACAGGGGCCATGAACACTGAAGCTTTCTTT
CDR3 protein: CASSPAGTGAMNTEAFF

D gene: .
V gene: TRBV28
CDR3 length: 14
clone size: .
J gene: TRBJ1-1
CDR3 DNA: TGTGCCAGCACCCCCGGACAGATGAACACTGAAGCTTTCTTT
CDR3 protein: CASTPGQMNTEAFF

D gene: .
V gene: TRBV6-5
CDR3 length: 13
clone size: .
J gene: TRBJ1-2
CDR3 DNA: TGTGCCACCCTCGGTATACCCAGGGGCGGCTACACCTTC
CDR3 protein: CATLGIPRGGYTF

D gene: .
V gene: TRBV21-1
CDR3 length: 17
clone size: .
J gene: TRBJ2-7
CDR3 DNA: TGTGCCAGCAGCAAAGCGGTACAGGGGGGTGAAACCTACGAGCAGTACTTC
CDR3 protein: CASSKAVQGGETYEQYF

D gene: .
V gene: TRBV9
CDR3 length: 14
clone size: .
J gene: TRBJ1-1
CDR3 DNA: TGTGCCAGCAGCTCCAGTGCGTTGACCACTGAAGCTTTCTTT
CDR3 protein: CASSSSALTTEAFF

D gene: .
V gene: TRBV19
CDR3 length: 15
clone size: .
J gene: TRBJ2-7
CDR3 DNA: TGTGCCAGTAGTGCTCCGGGACGGACGTTCTCCGAGCAGTACTTC
CDR3 protein: CASSAPGRTFSEQYF

D gene: TRBD1
V gene: TRBV7-9
CDR3 length: 16
clone size: .
J gene: TRBJ2-2
CDR3 DNA: TGTGCCAGCACCCCACCCGGGACAGAGAACACCGGGGAGCTGTTTTTT
CDR3 protein: CASTPPGTENTGELFF

D gene: TRBD2
V gene: TRBV7-2
CDR3 length: 16
clone size: .
J gene: TRBJ2-3
CDR3 DNA: TGTGCCAGCAGCTTAGGAGTTGGAGCGGGAGTTGGAACGCAGTATTTT
CDR3 protein: CASSLGVGAGVGTQYF

D gene: TRBD1
V gene: TRBV9
CDR3 length: 15
clone size: .
J gene: TRBJ1-4
CDR3 DNA: TGTGCCAGCAGCCCCTTGGGACAGCCTGGTGAAAAACTGTTTTTT
CDR3 protein: CASSPLGQPGEKLFF

D gene: .
V gene: TRBV27
CDR3 length: 13
clone size: .
J gene: TRBJ1-1
CDR3 DNA: TGTGCCAGCAGTTTCCCCGGACAGCGTGAAGCTTTCTTT
CDR3 protein: CASSFPGQREAFF

D gene: .
V gene: TRBV4-1
CDR3 length: 15
clone size: .
J gene: TRBJ1-4
CDR3 DNA: TGCGCCAGCAGCCAAGATCACCAGGGTTGGGAAAAACTGTTTTTT
CDR3 protein: CASSQDHQGWEKLFF

D gene: TRBD1
V gene: TRBV19
CDR3 length: 16
clone size: .
J gene: TRBJ1-6
CDR3 DNA: TGTGCCAGTAGCCCGGGAGGCAGGGGGCGAGATTCACCCCTCCACTTT
CDR3 protein: CASSPGGRGRDSPLHF

D gene: TRBD1
V gene: TRBV2
CDR3 length: 17
clone size: .
J gene: TRBJ2-7
CDR3 DNA: TGTGCCAGCATCTCTACAGGGGGACAGGGGCTTTCCTACGAGCAGTACTTC
CDR3 protein: CASISTGGQGLSYEQYF

D gene: .
V gene: TRBV14
CDR3 length: 15
clone size: .
J gene: TRBJ2-3
CDR3 DNA: TGTGCCAGCAGCGGACGGGACGGTCCCCTAGATACGCAGTATTTT
CDR3 protein: CASSGRDGPLDTQYF

D gene: TRBD1
V gene: TRBV19
CDR3 length: 14
clone size: .
J gene: TRBJ2-7
CDR3 DNA: TGTGCCAGTAGTCAGGACAGGGGGAAATACGAGCAGTACTTC
CDR3 protein: CASSQDRGKYEQYF

D gene: .
V gene: TRBV5-6
CDR3 length: 15
clone size: .
J gene: TRBJ2-7
CDR3 DNA: TGTGCCAGCAGCTTACAGGGTGGGAAAGCCTACGAGCAGTACTTC
CDR3 protein: CASSLQGGKAYEQYF

D gene: .
V gene: TRBV5-1
CDR3 length: 15
clone size: .
J gene: TRBJ1-2
CDR3 DNA: TGCGCCAGCAGCCCCGGCGGGGTAGGTCCCTATGGCTACACCTTC
CDR3 protein: CASSPGGVGPYGYTF

D gene: .
V gene: TRBV6-5
CDR3 length: 14
clone size: once
J gene: TRBJ2-2
CDR3 DNA: TGTGCCAGCAGTTACGGCGGGGACGTCGGGGAGCTGTTTTTT
CDR3 protein: CASSYGGDVGELFF

D gene: .
V gene: TRBV5-4
CDR3 length: 16
clone size: .
J gene: TRBJ2-7
CDR3 DNA: TGTGCCAGCAGCTTGGAAGGCAGCCGGAGCTCCTACGAGCAGTACTTC
CDR3 protein: CASSLEGSRSSYEQYF

D gene: TRBD2
V gene: TRBV5-1
CDR3 length: 17
clone size: .
J gene: TRBJ2-1
CDR3 DNA: TGCGCCAGCAGCGCGGTGGCTAGCGGGGGAGGTTACAATGAGCAGTTCTTC
CDR3 protein: CASSAVASGGGYNEQFF

D gene: .
V gene: TRBV6-6
CDR3 length: 14
clone size: .
J gene: TRBJ1-5
CDR3 DNA: TGTGCCAGCAGTCCCGGGACGAGCAATCAGCCCCAGCATTTT
CDR3 protein: CASSPGTSNQPQHF

D gene: .
V gene: TRBV30
CDR3 length: 11
clone size: .
J gene: TRBJ1-2
CDR3 DNA: TGTGCCTGTACACCTGAACAGGGCTACACCTTC
CDR3 protein: CACTPEQGYTF

D gene: TRBD1
V gene: TRBV5-1
CDR3 length: 16
clone size: .
J gene: TRBJ2-1
CDR3 DNA: TGCGCCAGCAGCTTGGACGGACAGGGGGCATGGAATGAGCAGTTCTTC
CDR3 protein: CASSLDGQGAWNEQFF

D gene: .
V gene: TRBV4-3
CDR3 length: 17
clone size: .
J gene: TRBJ2-1
CDR3 DNA: TGCGCCAGCAGCCGCGCCCCAGGGGTCTCGGGCTACAATGAGCAGTTCTTC
CDR3 protein: CASSRAPGVSGYNEQFF

D gene: .
V gene: TRBV20-1
CDR3 length: 11
clone size: .
J gene: TRBJ2-7
CDR3 DNA: TGCAGTGCTAGAGAGGGTGGGGTGTCGTACTTC
CDR3 protein: CSAREGGVSYF

D gene: TRBD1
V gene: TRBV27
CDR3 length: 15
clone size: once
J gene: TRBJ1-5
CDR3 DNA: TGTGCCAGCAGTTTGCAGGGGGGTAGCAATCAGCCCCAGCATTTT
CDR3 protein: CASSLQGGSNQPQHF

D gene: TRBD1
V gene: TRBV9
CDR3 length: 18
clone size: .
J gene: TRBJ1-3
CDR3 DNA: TGTGCCAGCAGCGTAGAGGGGACAGTGACTTTCTCTGGAAACACCATATATTTT
CDR3 protein: CASSVEGTVTFSGNTIYF

D gene: TRBD1
V gene: TRBV7-2
CDR3 length: 14
clone size: .
J gene: TRBJ2-5
CDR3 DNA: TGTGCCAGCAGTCCCTCCGGGACAGAAGAGACCCAGTACTTC
CDR3 protein: CASSPSGTEETQYF

D gene: .
V gene: TRBV5-6
CDR3 length: 15
clone size: .
J gene: TRBJ1-2
CDR3 DNA: TGTGCCAGCAGCTATTGGGGAAACGCTAACTATGGCTACACCTTC
CDR3 protein: CASSYWGNANYGYTF

D gene: .
V gene: TRBV4-1
CDR3 length: 13
clone size: .
J gene: TRBJ1-1
CDR3 DNA: TGCGCCAGCAGCCAAGCTGGGGCAGGGCGAGCTTTCTTT
CDR3 protein: CASSQAGAGRAFF

D gene: .
V gene: TRBV14
CDR3 length: 11
clone size: .
J gene: TRBJ1-2
CDR3 DNA: TGTGCCAGCAGCCAAGGCTATGGCTACACCTTC
CDR3 protein: CASSQGYGYTF